These 19 T cell receptor beta chains share one sample of origin, sequenced in a study of blood T cell repertoires in COVID-19. Libraries were prepared by immunoSEQ multiplex PCR; TCRdb keeps only in-frame clonotypes and omits some of them. The table has under 300,000 clones, around 90% seen once. Sample: PBMCs or T cells enriched from blood (not recorded which). These receptors originate from a woman aged 50 to 60 who had recovered from COVID-19.

This chain uses TRBV30 with TRBJ2-5; 11 bases are shared with TRBD1. With V trimmed by 6 bases and J by 1 base, 4 bases remained unmatched. The length of the CDR3 is 14 residues. CDR1 and CDR2 (germline): GTSNPN, SVGIG (reference sequence). As DNA, the CDR3 is TGTGCCTGTCCCGGGACAGGGGGCCAAGAGACCCAGTACTTC. Amino acid sequence: CACPGTGGQETQYF.

This clone was seen just once. The chain employs TRBV18 and TRBJ1-2, with D perhaps TRBD1 (6 bases). The CDR3 loop spans 14 amino acids. The germline V and J ends were trimmed by 4 bases and 4 bases, with 13 bases remaining between them. Looked up from germline, CDR1 is KGHSH and CDR2 is LQKENI. The CDR3 DNA reads TGTGCCAGCTCACGGACAGATGGGCTCTATGGCTACACCTTC. Translated, it gives CASSRTDGLYGYTF. Full variable domain (outside the CDR3, taken from reference TRBV18 and TRBJ1-2): NAGVMQNPRHLVRRRGQEARLRCSPMKGHSHVYWYRQLPEEGLKFMVYLQKENIIDESGMPKERFSAEFPKEGPSILRIQQVVRGDSAAYFCASSRTDGLYGYTFGSGTRLTVV.

This chain uses TRBV6-2 or TRBV6-3 with TRBJ1-2; no definite D call. The V end was cut by 2 bases, the J end by 4 bases, with 8 bases between. Germline V gene sequence: CDR1 MNHEY, CDR2 SVGEGT. The CDR3 spans 13 residues. CDR3 protein: CASSYGVAYGYTF. Written as DNA, the CDR3 is TGTGCCAGCAGTTACGGCGTAGCCTATGGCTACACCTTC.

This chain links TRBV18 with TRBJ2-5; possible D gene TRBD1, 5 bases. Per the germline V gene, CDR1 is KGHSH and CDR2 is LQKENI. Trimming shortened V by 5 bases and J by 0 bases, and 10 bases separated the two germline ends. This CDR3 is built from 14 residues. The CDR3, as DNA: TGTGCCAGCTCATCAACAGGATACCAAGAGACCCAGTACTTC. Residues: CASSSTGYQETQYF.

The rearrangement joins TRBV19 to TRBJ2-1; 10 nucleotides line up with TRBD2. Trimming at V came to 3 bases and at J to 7 bases, leaving 9 bases not matched to a gene. Per germline, CDR1 LNHDA and CDR2 SQIVND (reference sequence). CDR3 length: 16 amino acids. CDR3: CASSIGAGGPTNEQFF. CDR3 bases: TGTGCCAGTAGTATTGGAGCGGGAGGGCCAACGAATGAGCAGTTCTTC.

The V and J genes are TRBV6-2 or TRBV6-3 and TRBJ1-1; 12 bases line up with TRBD1. The CDR3 is made up of 14 amino acids. V was pared by 5 bases and J by 11 bases, with 9 bases of the junction left unmatched. Germline V gene data show CDR1 as MNHEY and CDR2 as SVGEGT. CDR3 sequence reads: CASSPGTGGYEAFF. CDR3 coding DNA: TGTGCCAGCAGTCCCGGGACAGGGGGCTATGAGGCTTTCTTT.

Only a few counts were recorded for this clone. The chain is built from TRBV7-3 and TRBJ2-2; D uncertain. Germline V gene data show CDR1 as SGHTA and CDR2 as FQGTGA. V shed 5 bases and J shed 3 bases, with 13 bases lying between them. The CDR3 is 15 residues long. DNA for the CDR3: TGTGCCAGCAGCCCCCCCTATTCGGACACCGGGGAGCTGTTTTTT. Its protein is CASSPPYSDTGELFF.

V and J are TRBV2 and TRBJ1-2; 10 bases align to TRBD1. J gave up 8 bases and V 6 bases, and 12 bases lay outside the gene matches. CDR1 and CDR2 (germline): SNHLY, FYNNEI. The CDR3 has 15 residues. The CDR3 DNA reads TGTGCCAGCAGGATCCGACAGGGGGCTGGCGGGGGCTACACCTTC. This translates into CASRIRQGAGGGYTF.

The V gene is TRBV18, the J gene TRBJ1-5; 10 bases align to TRBD1. Germline assignment: CDR1 KGHSH and CDR2 LQKENI. The CDR3 length is 14 residues. V gave up 6 bases and J gave up 7 bases; unmatched junction bases: 6. CDR3: CASSGDRGSQPQHF. The CDR3 DNA reads as TGTGCCAGCTCGGGGGACAGGGGATCCCAGCCCCAGCATTTT.

The table lists this clone with a count of one. The chain employs TRBV6-4 and TRBJ2-3, with 10 nucleotides matching TRBD2. CDR3 length: 16 amino acids. V lost 6 bases to trimming and J lost 1 base; unmatched junction nucleotides: 7. Germline V gene sequence: CDR1 MRHNA, CDR2 SNTAGT. The CDR3 nucleotides are TGTGCCAGCAGCGAGACCGGGACTAGCGGCACAGATACGCAGTATTTT. Translating gives CASSETGTSGTDTQYF.

This clone showed up just once. V and J are TRBV24-1 and TRBJ2-1, with TRBD2 matching 13 bases. The CDR3 is made up of 16 amino acids. Per germline, CDR1 KGHDR and CDR2 SFDVKD. Trimming removed 9 bases from V and 2 bases from J; junction bases left unmatched: 6. The CDR3 protein is CATGTSGRAPYNEQFF. The CDR3 DNA reads TGTGCCACCGGCACTAGCGGGAGGGCTCCCTACAATGAGCAGTTCTTC.

The V and J genes are TRBV3-1 (or the pseudogene TRBV3-2) and TRBJ2-1; D is uncertain. CDR1 LGHDT and CDR2 YNNKEL come from the germline V gene (reference sequence). Trimming shortened V by 4 bases and J by 8 bases, and 12 bases separated the two germline ends. The CDR3 contains 13 residues. This CDR3 reads CASSRLDSHEQFF. CDR3 in DNA: TGTGCCAGCAGCCGTCTCGACTCCCATGAGCAGTTCTTC.

The J gene is TRBJ1-3, the V gene TRBV28, with D possibly being TRBD1 (5 bases). CDR3 length: 16 amino acids. Per germline, CDR1 MDHEN and CDR2 SYDVKM. Trimming shortened V by 1 base and J by 4 bases, and 14 bases separated the two germline ends. The CDR3 coding sequence is TGTGCCAGCAGTTTATATGGTCAGGGTTCCGGAAACACCATATATTTT. Translation: CASSLYGQGSGNTIYF.

CDR3 sequence (DNA): TGTGCCAGCAGCTTGATTCTAGAGCAGTACTTC. Amino acids: CASSLILEQYF. The V call is TRBV5-5, the J call TRBJ2-7; D ambiguous. From germline, CDR1 is SGHKS and CDR2 YYEKEE (reference sequence). CDR3 length: 11 amino acids. V dropped 1 base and J dropped 7 bases, with 6 bases sitting between them.

This clone appeared a few times. J is TRBJ1-4 and V is TRBV11-2; no clear D. The CDR3 sequence is 14 residues long. The ends were cut back, 6 bases at V and 5 bases at J, with 13 bases in the middle. From germline, CDR1 is SGHAT and CDR2 FQNNGV. The CDR3 here is CASSPSAGNEKLFF. The CDR3 nucleotides are TGTGCCAGCAGTCCTTCGGCGGGGAATGAAAAACTGTTTTTT.

The V and J genes are TRBV28 and TRBJ1-2; D remains unclear. This CDR3 has 12 amino acids. Germline V gene data show CDR1 as MDHEN and CDR2 as SYDVKM. Trimming took 3 bases from V and 5 from J, leaving 7 bases between them. The CDR3: CASSFSGYGYTF. The CDR3 DNA sequence: TGTGCCAGCAGTTTCTCGGGATATGGCTACACCTTC.

The rearrangement links TRBV27 to TRBJ2-7, with TRBD1 matching over 7 bases. This CDR3 has 16 amino acids. The V segment lost 6 bases and the J segment 1 base; nucleotides outside the gene matches: 12. The germline gives CDR1 MNHEY, CDR2 SMNVEV (reference sequence). The chain's CDR3 is CASRIQRDSISYEQYF. CDR3 DNA: TGTGCCAGCAGGATTCAAAGGGACAGTATTTCCTACGAGCAGTACTTC.

The rearrangement links TRBV7-3 to TRBJ1-1; a weak D match, TRBD1 (5 bases). Trimming cost V 1 base and J 4 bases, with 13 bases left between them. This CDR3 is built from 15 residues. CDR1 and CDR2 (germline): SGHTA, FQGTGA. The CDR3 region has the DNA TGTGCCAGCAGCTTAAGCGGGGGGATTGGCACTGAAGCTTTCTTT. It encodes CASSLSGGIGTEAFF. Supplemented by reference TRBV7-3 and TRBJ1-1, the full variable domain reads GAGVSQTPSNKVTEKGKYVELRCDPISGHTALYWYRQSLGQGPEFLIYFQGTGAADDSGLPNDRFFAVRPEGSVSTLKIQRTERGDSAVYLCASSLSGGIGTEAFFGQGTRLTVV.

This chain uses TRBV10-1 with TRBJ2-7, with TRBD2 matching 13 bases. The germline V gene has CDR1 WNHNN and CDR2 SYGVQD (reference sequence). The length of the CDR3 is 16 residues. The trim removed 0 bases at V and 1 base at J, leaving 0 bases unmatched. The CDR3 loop reads CASSESGLAGSYEQYF. Here the CDR3 DNA reads TGCGCCAGCAGTGAGTCGGGACTAGCGGGATCCTACGAGCAGTACTTC.